A single sample is the source of the 11 T cell receptor beta chains below, sequenced in a study of T cells after posttransplantation cyclophosphamide. TCRdb's table, derived via immunoSEQ multiplex PCR, lists solely in-frame clones and lacks some. This table holds more than 60,000 clones, around 95% found once. Sequencing was carried out using PBMCs. The receptors were gathered from a young woman in good health and a related stem cell transplant donor.

CDR3 nucleotides: TGTGCCAGCAGCGTACGGGAGGACTATTACTACGAGCAGTACTTC. Translating gives CASSVREDYYYEQYF. The J gene is TRBJ2-7, the V gene TRBV9; the match to TRBD2 covers 7 bases. The CDR3 consists of 15 residues. Germline V gene lookup returns CDR1 SGDLS and CDR2 YYNGEE. Losses at the gene ends were 1 base for V and 3 bases for J; bases not matched to a gene: 7.

The chain employs TRBV7-9 and TRBJ2-2; tentative D call: TRBD1 (6 bases). The CDR3 spans 16 residues. From germline, CDR1 is SEHNR and CDR2 FQNEAQ (reference sequence). V gave up 8 bases and J gave up 2 bases, with 18 bases separating them. CDR3 in amino acids: CASGTTGFANTGELFF. The CDR3 DNA reads TGTGCCAGCGGTACTACAGGGTTTGCTAACACCGGGGAGCTGTTTTTT.

The chain uses TRBV28 and TRBJ1-6; the match to TRBD1 covers 7 bases. Germline V CDR1 and CDR2: MDHEN, SYDVKM. The CDR3 is 15 amino acids. Trimming removed 1 base from V and 7 bases from J; junction bases left unmatched: 4. The CDR3 coding sequence is TGTGCCAGCAGTTTATCGCAGGGGGTAAATTCACCCCTCCACTTT. It is translated as CASSLSQGVNSPLHF.

The rearrangement uses TRBV5-5 and TRBJ1-1, with D perhaps matching TRBD1 (6 bases). Per the germline V gene, CDR1 is SGHKS and CDR2 is YYEKEE (reference sequence). The CDR3 runs 16 residues. V lost 3 bases and J 1 base, leaving 16 bases between the germline ends. This CDR3 reads CASSSLGTRGNTEAFF. CDR3 sequence (DNA): TGTGCCAGCAGCTCGTTGGGGACACGTGGGAACACTGAAGCTTTCTTT.

The rearrangement joins TRBV5-1 to TRBJ2-3, with TRBD1 as a possible D gene (6 bases). The CDR3 runs 15 residues. V was pared by 2 bases and J by 2 bases, with 12 bases between. Germline values: CDR1 SGHRS, CDR2 YFSETQ. The CDR3 spells CASSLQGLLTDTQYF. For the CDR3, the DNA is TGCGCCAGCAGCTTACAGGGCCTTCTCACAGATACGCAGTATTTT.

The gene calls are TRBV7-3 and TRBJ1-1, with D uncertain. CDR3 length equals 13 residues. Looked up from germline, CDR1 is SGHTA and CDR2 is FQGTGA. V lost 5 bases, J lost 2 bases, and 9 bases lay in between. In DNA form, the CDR3 reads TGTGCCAGCAGCCCCAGGCCCAACACTGAAGCTTTCTTT. It translates to CASSPRPNTEAFF.

The rearrangement links TRBV7-2 to TRBJ2-3; 10 bases line up with TRBD2. With V trimmed by 2 bases and J by 3 bases, 2 bases remained unmatched. Germline-derived CDR1 and CDR2 are SGHTA and FQGNSA. CDR3 size: 15 residues. The CDR3 region has the DNA TGTGCCAGCAGCTTACTAGCGGGGGAAACAGATACGCAGTATTTT. It encodes CASSLLAGETDTQYF.

The chain has TRBV9 and TRBJ1-2, with unresolved D. CDR3 length: 15 amino acids. The V and J ends lost 4 bases and 5 bases respectively, with 18 bases between them. Germline CDR1 and CDR2: SGDLS and YYNGEE. The CDR3 DNA follows: TGTGCCAGCAGCCCGCGTGGCGGAATCGATTATGGCTACACCTTC. Amino acid sequence: CASSPRGGIDYGYTF.

V usage is TRBV7-8 and J usage is TRBJ2-3; D is undetermined. The CDR3 loop spans 13 amino acids. Germline CDR1 SGHVS, CDR2 FQNEAQ. V lost 1 base, J lost 3 bases, and 5 bases lay in between. The CDR3 sequence is CASSLEVTDTQYF. For the CDR3, the DNA is TGTGCCAGCAGCTTAGAGGTTACAGATACGCAGTATTTT.

The V call is TRBV6-4, the J call TRBJ2-6; 7 bases are a match to TRBD1. The V segment lost 2 bases and the J segment 0 bases; nucleotides outside the gene matches: 4. This CDR3 is 17 amino acids long. Germline CDR1 MRHNA, CDR2 SNTAGT. The CDR3 protein is CASSDGAGGSGANVLTF. CDR3 sequence (DNA): TGTGCCAGCAGTGACGGGGCAGGGGGCTCTGGGGCCAACGTCCTGACTTTC.

Comments on this clone: Other DNA sequences in this specimen translate into the identical CDR3. V is TRBV7-2 and J is TRBJ1-2; maybe TRBD1 (6 bases). The germline V gene has CDR1 SGHTA and CDR2 FQGNSA. CDR3 length: 13 amino acids. Trimming took off 6 bases at V and 2 bases at J, with 10 bases between the two ends. The CDR3 loop is CASSPDRNYGYTF. CDR3 nucleotides: TGTGCCAGCAGTCCTGACAGGAACTATGGCTACACCTTC. The complete variable domain, with remaining parts taken from reference TRBV7-2 and TRBJ1-2, reads GAGVSQSPSNKVTEKGKDVELRCDPISGHTALYWYRQSLGQGLEFLIYFQGNSAPDKSGLPSDRFSAERTGGSVSTLTIQRTQQEDSAVYLCASSPDRNYGYTFGSGTRLTVV.